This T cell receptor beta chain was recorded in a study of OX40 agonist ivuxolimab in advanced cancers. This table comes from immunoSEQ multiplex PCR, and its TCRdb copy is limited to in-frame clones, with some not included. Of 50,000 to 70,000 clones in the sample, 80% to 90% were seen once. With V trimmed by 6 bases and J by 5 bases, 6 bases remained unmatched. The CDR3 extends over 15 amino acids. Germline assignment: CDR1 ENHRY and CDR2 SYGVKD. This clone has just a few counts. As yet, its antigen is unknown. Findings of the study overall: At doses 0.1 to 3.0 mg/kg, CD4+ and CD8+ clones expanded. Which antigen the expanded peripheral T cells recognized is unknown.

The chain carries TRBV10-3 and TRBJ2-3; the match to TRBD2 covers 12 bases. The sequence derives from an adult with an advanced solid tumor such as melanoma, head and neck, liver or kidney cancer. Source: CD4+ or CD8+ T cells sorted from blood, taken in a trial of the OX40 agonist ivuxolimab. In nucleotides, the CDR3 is TGTGCCATCAGCCGGACTAGCGGGGAAGTAGATACGCAGTATTTT. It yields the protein CAISRTSGEVDTQYF.